This TCR beta chain derives from a study of blood T cell repertoires in COVID-19. Sequencing was performed with immunoSEQ multiplex PCR; in TCRdb, only in-frame clones are kept and a portion is missing. The table lists 100,000 to 150,000 clones, about 89% of them singletons. The CDR3 loop spans 13 amino acids. Germline CDR1 reads SGDLS; CDR2 reads YYNGEE. Trimming removed 3 bases at V and 4 bases at J, with 10 bases between. The rearrangement uses TRBV9 and TRBJ1-1; D gene unclear. The receptor was derived from a man over 45 with active or convalescent COVID-19. The sequencing sample was made of peripheral blood. CDR3 DNA sequence: TGTGCCAGCAGCGCCCTGAGGAGCACTGAAGCTTTCTTT. Protein sequence: CASSALRSTEAFF. Filled out from reference TRBV9 and TRBJ1-1, the complete variable domain reads DSGVTQTPKHLITATGQRVTLRCSPRSGDLSVYWYQQSLDQGLQFLIQYYNGEERAKGNILERFSAQQFPDLHSELNLSSLELGDSALYFCASSALRSTEAFFGQGTRLTVV.